These T cell receptor beta chains were read from a single sample in a study of human T cells and chemical hapten exposure. Each CDR3 protein is one row after TCRdb ran MiXCR on the RACE reads. Among fewer than 300,000 distinct CDR3 sequences, 7.5% to 8% were seen once, and the ten largest hold more than 0.95%. The source material was whole blood, sampled in connection with sensitization to the hapten diphenylcyclopropenone (DPC). The receptors stem from a young man with alopecia areata. Some clones in this sample may be carry-over from other donors' samples. The CDR3 runs from the conserved cysteine through the conserved F or W. A D gene is named only where the DNA matches it firmly. Clone size is not always given. Where it is, it says once, few, many or a class for expanded clones.

V	J	D	size	DNA	CDR3
TRBV28	TRBJ2-7	NA	few	TGTGCCAGCACAAGCCCCAGGGATCATGCCTACGAGCAGTACTTC	CASTSPRDHAYEQYF
TRBV29-1	TRBJ2-1	TRBD2	few	TGCAGTGCCTTTGGGAGGGAGGATTACAATGAGCAGTTCTTC	CSAFGREDYNEQFF
TRBV4-1	TRBJ2-6	NA	few	TGCGCCAGCAGCCAAGAGAGTATAAGGCTAGGTGGGGCCAACGTCCTGACTTTC	CASSQESIRLGGANVLTF
TRBV12-3/TRBV12-4	TRBJ2-3	NA	few	TGTGCCAGCAGTTTCGGTCAGAAAGGTTATCCCAAATTT	CASSFGQKGYPKF
TRBV5-5	TRBJ1-5	NA	many	TGTGCCAGCAGCTCCCTAGGTGGCCGCCAGCATTTT	CASSSLGGRQHF
TRBV6-5	TRBJ1-5	NA	NA	TGTGCCAGCAGTTTGTTTCTTAATCAGCCCCAGCATTTT	CASSLFLNQPQHF
TRBV6-2/TRBV6-3	TRBJ1-5	NA	NA	TGTGCCAGTGGTCAGGGAGTGGTAGGGACCCAGCATTTT	CASGQGVVGTQHF
TRBV20-1	TRBJ1-5	NA	few	TGCAGTGGATGGGGCGGGGAGGCCAATCAGCCCCAGCATTTT	CSGWGGEANQPQHF
TRBV7-9	TRBJ2-1	TRBD2	many	TGTGCCAGCAGCCCTAGCGGGGGGGTCTACAATGAGCAGTTCTTC	CASSPSGGVYNEQFF
TRBV7-2	TRBJ2-3	NA	many	TGTGCCAGCAGCTTAGTGGCTAGCCGTTACTTCACAGATACGCAGTATTTT	CASSLVASRYFTDTQYF
TRBV24-1	TRBJ2-5	NA	many	TGTGCCACCGCTTTCAGGGAAAGAAGAGAGACCCAGTACTTC	CATAFRERRETQYF
TRBV20-1	TRBJ2-5	TRBD2	NA	TGCAGTGCTCGCCGACTAGCGGGGGGGCAAGAGACCCAGTACTTC	CSARRLAGGQETQYF
TRBV20-1	TRBJ1-6	NA	NA	TGCAGTGCTAGAGGGGGTGCATGGAATTCACCCCTCCACTTT	CSARGGAWNSPLHF
TRBV12-3/TRBV12-4	TRBJ1-5	TRBD1	NA	TGTGCCAGCAGTCCCGGGGACAGGAGCAATCAGCCCCAGCATTTT	CASSPGDRSNQPQHF
TRBV20-1	TRBJ1-6	TRBD1	NA	TGCAGTGCTAGACTACCAGGACAGGAGGGGAATTCACCCCTCCACTTT	CSARLPGQEGNSPLHF
TRBV7-6	TRBJ2-5	NA	few	TGTGCCAGCAGCTTATACGGGGGCCCCCAAGAGACCCAGTACTTC	CASSLYGGPQETQYF